This T cell receptor beta chain was recovered during a study of siplizumab effects on memory and regulatory T cells. Study-wide results and limits: Major contributors to the alloresponse seemed to be naive T cells, which also appeared more diverse than memory cells.

In the case of this clone: Antigen: not known.

The V gene's germline CDR1 is SGHKS and CDR2 YYEKEE (reference sequence). The CDR3 covers 15 residues. V gave up 4 bases and J gave up 5 bases; unmatched junction bases: 8. TCRdb's table, derived via immunoSEQ multiplex PCR, lists solely in-frame clones and lacks some. The sample has 70,000 to 100,000 clones; 93% are singletons. This TCR was recovered from a human donor in good health. Specimen: CD8+ T cells sorted from blood. J is TRBJ1-1 and V is TRBV5-5; TRBD1 matches 10 bases. The CDR3 DNA follows: TGTGCCAGCAGCCTGGAACCGGGACAGGGGACTGAAGCTTTCTTT. It is translated as CASSLEPGQGTEAFF.